This T cell receptor beta chain stems from a study of blood T cell repertoires in COVID-19. Background on the study: Material from acute and convalescent COVID-19 was sourced from the United States, Italy and Spain. Nucleic acid was either cDNA or gDNA, and it came from T cells, B-cell-depleted T cells, or PBMCs.

Original methodology: Cell counts per sample came from amplifying reference gene primers. The data were produced by immunoSEQ multiplex PCR, yet TCRdb's version contains in-frame clones alone and is incomplete. V, J and clone size derive from that table, while D and trimming were established from the DNA sequence. The table includes more than 85,000 clones, over 65% detected once. With V trimmed by 1 base and J by 9 bases, 2 bases remained unmatched. The CDR3 covers 13 residues. Germline V CDR1 and CDR2: SGHAT, FQNNGV. The sequence derives from a woman in her fifties or sixties with acute or convalescent COVID-19. The rearrangement links TRBV11-2 to TRBJ2-7, with TRBD1 identical over 11 bases. The sample was peripheral blood. The CDR3 DNA sequence: TGTGCCAGCAGCTTAGGGACAGGGGGCGTGCAGTACTTC. It yields the protein CASSLGTGGVQYF.